The entry that follows covers one TCR beta chain sequence. The antigen is unknown. The data were taken from a study of T cell responses to AZD1222 COVID-19 vaccine. General study results and limits: Of spike-specific TCRs, nearly half reportedly target regions left unmutated in variants. White British people made up most donors, females outnumbered males, and clonal diversity was possibly underestimated. Baseline seropositives among AZD1222 recipients totaled only 5 to 7.

The CDR3 is made up of 12 amino acids. Trimming pared 3 bases from V and 13 bases from J, leaving 12 bases between. The germline V gene has CDR1 MDHEN and CDR2 SYDVKM. Clones were read by immunoSEQ multiplex PCR, and TCRdb kept only the in-frame ones, dropping some. The sample features around 150,000 clones, with 2% to 2.5% in its top ten. Sequenced material: peripheral blood. The chain uses TRBV28 and TRBJ2-2; D might be TRBD1 (6 bases). The clonotype originates from an adult in good health. The CDR3 region is CASSLSLQGLFF. CDR3 DNA sequence: TGTGCCAGCAGTTTGAGTCTACAGGGGCTGTTTTTT.